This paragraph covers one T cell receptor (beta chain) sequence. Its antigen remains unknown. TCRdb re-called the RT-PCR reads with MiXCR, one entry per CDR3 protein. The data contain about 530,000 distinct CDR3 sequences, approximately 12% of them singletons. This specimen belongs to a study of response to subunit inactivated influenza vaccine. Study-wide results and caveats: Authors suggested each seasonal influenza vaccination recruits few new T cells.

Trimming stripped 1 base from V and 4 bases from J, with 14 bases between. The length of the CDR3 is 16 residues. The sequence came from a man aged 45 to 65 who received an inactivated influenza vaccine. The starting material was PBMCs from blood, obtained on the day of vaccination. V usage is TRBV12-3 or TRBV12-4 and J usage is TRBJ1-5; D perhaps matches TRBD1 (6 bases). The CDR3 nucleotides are TGTGCCAGCAGTTTAGGGCAGACAGGAGGTAATCAGCCCCAGCATTTT. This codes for CASSLGQTGGNQPQHF.